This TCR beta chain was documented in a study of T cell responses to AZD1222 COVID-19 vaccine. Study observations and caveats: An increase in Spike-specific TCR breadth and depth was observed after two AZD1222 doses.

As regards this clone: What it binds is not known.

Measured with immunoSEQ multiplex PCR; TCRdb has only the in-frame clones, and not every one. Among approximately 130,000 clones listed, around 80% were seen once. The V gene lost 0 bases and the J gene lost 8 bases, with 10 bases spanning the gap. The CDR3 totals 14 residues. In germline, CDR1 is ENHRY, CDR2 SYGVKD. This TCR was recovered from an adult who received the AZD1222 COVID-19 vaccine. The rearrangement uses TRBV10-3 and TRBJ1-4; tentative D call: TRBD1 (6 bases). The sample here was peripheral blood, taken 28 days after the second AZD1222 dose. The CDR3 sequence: CAISESGGEEKLFF. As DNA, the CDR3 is TGTGCCATCAGTGAGTCTGGGGGCGAGGAAAAACTGTTTTTT.